The rows below give T cell receptor beta chains drawn from one sample of a study of CD8+CD57+ T cells in acquired aplastic anemia. TCRdb fed the reads into MiXCR, producing one record per CDR3 protein. The sample has over 150,000 distinct CDR3 sequences, 71% seen once. Specimen: sorted CD4+, CD8+, or CD8+CD57+ T cells (not recorded which) from PBMCs. The source is a human donor with aplastic anemia. Each CDR3 is given with its conserved first and last residue. A D gene is named only where the DNA matches it firmly. The size entry is marked missing in some rows and otherwise reads once, few, many or a size class.

-,-,TRBV10-3,TRBJ2-7,CAISVRDEAYEQYF,TGTGCCATCAGTGTGCGTGACGAGGCCTACGAGCAGTACTTC
TRBD1,-,TRBV7-3,TRBJ1-6,CASSQRQGNNSPLHF,TGCGCCAGCAGCCAGAGACAGGGAAACAATTCACCCCTCCACTTT
-,once,TRBV15,TRBJ1-5,CATSRGDSNQPQHF,TGTGCCACCAGCCGCGGGGACAGCAATCAGCCCCAGCATTTT
TRBD1,-,TRBV12-3/TRBV12-4,TRBJ1-1,CASSYTTGTAFF,TGTGCCAGCAGTTATACGACAGGGACGGCTTTCTTT
TRBD1,many,TRBV2,TRBJ1-5,CASSRQGASNQPQHF,TGTGCCAGCAGCCGACAGGGGGCGAGCAATCAGCCCCAGCATTTT
TRBD2,-,TRBV7-6,TRBJ2-1,CASRRSGAHSYNEQFF,TGTGCCAGCAGACGTAGCGGGGCCCACTCCTACAATGAGCAGTTCTTC
TRBD1,-,TRBV6-2/TRBV6-3,TRBJ1-1,CASSTGTENTEAFF,TGTGCCAGCAGTACCGGGACAGAAAACACTGAAGCTTTCTTT
-,-,TRBV7-8,TRBJ1-2,CASSSILVSGYTF,TGTGCCAGCAGCTCCATTTTAGTGAGTGGCTACACCTTC
TRBD1,few,TRBV10-3,TRBJ1-3,CAISPTGTDSGNTIYF,TGTGCCATCAGTCCAACCGGGACAGACTCTGGAAACACCATATATTTT
-,-,TRBV10-3,TRBJ1-5,CAITSSRGWSNQPQHF,TGTGCCATCACCAGTAGCAGGGGATGGAGCAATCAGCCCCAGCATTTT
-,-,TRBV7-2,TRBJ2-1,CASSQGAGLGKPYNEQFF,TGTGCCAGCAGCCAAGGGGCTGGGTTGGGAAAGCCCTACAATGAGCAGTTCTTC
TRBD1,-,TRBV10-3,TRBJ1-4,CATTGGGGEKLFF,TGTGCCACGACGGGAGGGGGCGGAGAAAAACTGTTTTTT
-,-,TRBV3-1,TRBJ2-1,CASSQDRYNEQFF,TGTGCCAGCAGCCAAGACAGATACAATGAGCAGTTCTTC
-,-,TRBV2,TRBJ1-5,CASSEEAGMIGGQPQHF,TGTGCCAGCAGTGAAGAGGCAGGGATGATAGGGGGTCAGCCCCAGCATTTT
-,-,TRBV20-1,TRBJ1-1,CIARDRRNMNTEAFF,TGCATTGCTAGAGATCGCCGAAACATGAACACTGAAGCTTTCTTT
-,-,TRBV24-1,TRBJ2-3,CATSDLRDTQYF,TGTGCCACCAGTGATTTGCGCGATACGCAGTATTTT
-,-,TRBV7-8,TRBJ1-2,CASSFSQGYGYTF,TGTGCCAGCAGCTTCTCACAGGGCTATGGCTACACCTTC
-,-,TRBV29-1,TRBJ1-3,CSVGGGNSGNTIYF,TGCAGCGTTGGGGGAGGGAACTCTGGAAACACCATATATTTT